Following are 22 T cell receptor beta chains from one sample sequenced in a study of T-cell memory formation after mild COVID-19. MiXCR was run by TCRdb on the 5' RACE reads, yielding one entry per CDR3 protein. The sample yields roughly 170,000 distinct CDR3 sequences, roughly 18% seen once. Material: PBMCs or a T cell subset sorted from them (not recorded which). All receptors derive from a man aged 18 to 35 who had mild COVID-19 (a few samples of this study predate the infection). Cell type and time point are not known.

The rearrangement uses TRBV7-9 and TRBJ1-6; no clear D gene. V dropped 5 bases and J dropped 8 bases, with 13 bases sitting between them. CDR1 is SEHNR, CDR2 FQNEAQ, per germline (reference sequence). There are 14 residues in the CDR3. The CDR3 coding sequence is TGTGCCAGCAGCCCCCACGCGGAAGATTCACCCCTCCACTTT. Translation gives CASSPHAEDSPLHF.

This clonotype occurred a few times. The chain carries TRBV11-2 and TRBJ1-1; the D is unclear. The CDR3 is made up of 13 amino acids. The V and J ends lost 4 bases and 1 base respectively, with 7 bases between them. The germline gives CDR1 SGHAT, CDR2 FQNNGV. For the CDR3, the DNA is TGTGCCAGCAGCTCTCAAAGGAACACTGAAGCTTTCTTT. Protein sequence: CASSSQRNTEAFF.

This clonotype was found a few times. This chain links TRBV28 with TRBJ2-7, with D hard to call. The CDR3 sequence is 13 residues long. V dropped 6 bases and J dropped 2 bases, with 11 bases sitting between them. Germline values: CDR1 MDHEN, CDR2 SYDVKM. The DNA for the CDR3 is TGTGCCAGCAGAAAACCCGACACCTACGAGCAGTACGTC. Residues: CASRKPDTYEQYV.

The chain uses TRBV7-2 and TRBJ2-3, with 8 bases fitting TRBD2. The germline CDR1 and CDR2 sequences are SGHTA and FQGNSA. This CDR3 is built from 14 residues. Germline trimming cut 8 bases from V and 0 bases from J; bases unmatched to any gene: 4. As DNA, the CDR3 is TGTGCCAGCCGGGGGGGCCTTAGCACAGATACGCAGTATTTT. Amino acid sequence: CASRGGLSTDTQYF.

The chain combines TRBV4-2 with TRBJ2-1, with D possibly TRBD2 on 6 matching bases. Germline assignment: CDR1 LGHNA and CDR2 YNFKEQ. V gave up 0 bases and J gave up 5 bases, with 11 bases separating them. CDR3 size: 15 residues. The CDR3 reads CASSQDRDSDNEQFF. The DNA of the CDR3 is TGTGCCAGCAGCCAAGATCGGGACTCTGACAATGAGCAGTTCTTC.

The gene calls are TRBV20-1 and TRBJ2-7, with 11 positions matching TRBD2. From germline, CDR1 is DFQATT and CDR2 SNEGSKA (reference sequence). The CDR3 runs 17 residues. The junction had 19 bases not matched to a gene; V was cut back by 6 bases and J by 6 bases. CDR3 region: CSAPPLTSGDGGVEQYF. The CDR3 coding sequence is TGCAGTGCCCCACCGCTGACTAGCGGGGATGGAGGCGTCGAGCAGTACTTC.

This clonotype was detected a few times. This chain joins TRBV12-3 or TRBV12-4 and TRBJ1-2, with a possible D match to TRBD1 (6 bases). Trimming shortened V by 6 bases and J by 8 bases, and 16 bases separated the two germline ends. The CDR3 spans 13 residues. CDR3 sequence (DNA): TGTGCCAGCAGAGTCGGTAGGGGGGGCGGCTACACCTTC. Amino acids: CASRVGRGGGYTF.

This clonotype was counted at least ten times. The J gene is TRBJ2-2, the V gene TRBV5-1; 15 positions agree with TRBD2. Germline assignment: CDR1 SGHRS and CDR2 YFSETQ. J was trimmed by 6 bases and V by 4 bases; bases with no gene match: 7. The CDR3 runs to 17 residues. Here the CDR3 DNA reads TGCGCCAGCAGCCGGACTAGCGGGGGGGCCCGAGCCGGGGAGCTGTTTTTT. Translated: CASSRTSGGARAGELFF.

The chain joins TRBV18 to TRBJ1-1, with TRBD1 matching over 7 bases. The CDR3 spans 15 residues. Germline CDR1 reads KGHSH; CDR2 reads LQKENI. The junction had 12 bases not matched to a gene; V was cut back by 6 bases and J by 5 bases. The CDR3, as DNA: TGTGCCAGCTCGCCGCTACAGGGGCGGGGAACTGAAGCTTTCTTT. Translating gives CASSPLQGRGTEAFF.

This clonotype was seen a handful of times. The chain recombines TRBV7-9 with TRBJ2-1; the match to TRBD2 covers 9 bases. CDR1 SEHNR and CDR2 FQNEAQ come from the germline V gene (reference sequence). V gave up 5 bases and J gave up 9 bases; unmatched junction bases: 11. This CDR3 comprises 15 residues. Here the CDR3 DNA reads TGTGCCAGCAGCCAAAATAGCGGGGGAACAGGTGAGCAGTTCTTC. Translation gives CASSQNSGGTGEQFF.

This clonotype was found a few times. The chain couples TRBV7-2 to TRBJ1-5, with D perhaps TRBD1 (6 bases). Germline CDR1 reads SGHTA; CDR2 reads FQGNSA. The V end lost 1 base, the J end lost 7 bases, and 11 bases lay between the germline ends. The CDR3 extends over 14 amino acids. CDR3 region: CASSLGPRGQPQHF. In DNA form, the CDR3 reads TGTGCCAGCAGCTTAGGCCCTAGGGGGCAGCCCCAGCATTTT.

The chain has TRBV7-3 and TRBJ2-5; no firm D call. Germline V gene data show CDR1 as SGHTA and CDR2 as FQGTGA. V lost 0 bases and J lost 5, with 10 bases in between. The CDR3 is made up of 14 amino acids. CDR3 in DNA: TGTGCCAGCAGCTTAACACGGGTGTCGGAGACCCAGTACTTC. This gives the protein CASSLTRVSETQYF.

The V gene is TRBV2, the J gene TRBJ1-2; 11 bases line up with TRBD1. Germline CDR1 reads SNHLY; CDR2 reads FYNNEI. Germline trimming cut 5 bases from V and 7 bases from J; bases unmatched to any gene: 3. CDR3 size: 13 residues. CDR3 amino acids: CASSPDRGRGYTF. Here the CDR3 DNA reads TGTGCCAGCAGTCCGGACAGGGGGCGTGGCTACACCTTC.

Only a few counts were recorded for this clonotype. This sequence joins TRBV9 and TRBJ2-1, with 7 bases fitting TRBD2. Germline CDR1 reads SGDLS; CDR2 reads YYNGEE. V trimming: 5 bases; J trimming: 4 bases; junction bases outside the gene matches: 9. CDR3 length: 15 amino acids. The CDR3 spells CASSPTSSPYNEQFF. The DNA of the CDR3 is TGTGCCAGCAGTCCGACTAGCAGCCCTTACAATGAGCAGTTCTTC. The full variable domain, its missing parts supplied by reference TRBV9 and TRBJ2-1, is DSGVTQTPKHLITATGQRVTLRCSPRSGDLSVYWYQQSLDQGLQFLIQYYNGEERAKGNILERFSAQQFPDLHSELNLSSLELGDSALYFCASSPTSSPYNEQFFGPGTRLTVL.

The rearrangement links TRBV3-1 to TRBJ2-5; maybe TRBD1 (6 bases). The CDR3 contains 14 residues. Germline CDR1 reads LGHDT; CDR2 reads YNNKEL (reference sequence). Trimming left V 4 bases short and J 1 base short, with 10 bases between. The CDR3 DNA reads TGTGCCAGCAGCCGACAGGAGGTCCAAGAGACCCAGTACTTC. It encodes CASSRQEVQETQYF.

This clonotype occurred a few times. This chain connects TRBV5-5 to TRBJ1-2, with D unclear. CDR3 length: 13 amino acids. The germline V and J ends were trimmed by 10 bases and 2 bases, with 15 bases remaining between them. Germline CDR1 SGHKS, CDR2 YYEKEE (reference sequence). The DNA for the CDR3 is TGTGCCGGAGGGCAGGAAGCAAACTATGGCTACACCTTC. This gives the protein CAGGQEANYGYTF.

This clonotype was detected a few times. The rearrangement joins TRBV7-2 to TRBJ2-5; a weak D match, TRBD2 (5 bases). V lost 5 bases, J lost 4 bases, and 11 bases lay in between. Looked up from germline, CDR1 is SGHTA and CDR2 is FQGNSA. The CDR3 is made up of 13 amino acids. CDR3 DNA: TGTGCCAGCAGCACTAGTGACGGAGAGACCCAGTACTTC. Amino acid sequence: CASSTSDGETQYF.

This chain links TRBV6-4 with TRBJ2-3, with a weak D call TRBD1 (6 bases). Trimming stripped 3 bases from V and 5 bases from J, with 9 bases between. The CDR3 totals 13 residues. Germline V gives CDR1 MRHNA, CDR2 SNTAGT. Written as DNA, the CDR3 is TGTGCCAGCAGTGAACAGGGATTAGATACGCAGTATTTT. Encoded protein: CASSEQGLDTQYF.

The CDR3 region is CASSLTGTEETQYF. DNA of the CDR3: TGCGCCAGCAGCTTAACAGGGACAGAAGAGACCCAGTACTTC. The J gene is TRBJ2-5, the V gene TRBV5-1; 7 bases line up with TRBD1. V dropped 2 bases and J dropped 3; count of bases not matched to a gene: 4. Germline lookup yields CDR1 SGHRS and CDR2 YFSETQ. CDR3 length equals 14 residues. The full variable domain, with the rest looked up from reference TRBV5-1 and TRBJ2-5, is KAGVTQTPRYLIKTRGQQVTLSCSPISGHRSVSWYQQTPGQGLQFLFEYFSETQRNKGNFPGRFSGRQFSNSRSEMNVSTLELGDSALYLCASSLTGTEETQYFGPGTRLLVL.

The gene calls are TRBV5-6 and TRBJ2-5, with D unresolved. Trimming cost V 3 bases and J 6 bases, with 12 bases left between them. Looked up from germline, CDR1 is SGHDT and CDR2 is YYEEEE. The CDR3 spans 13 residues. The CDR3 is CASSYGLRKTQYF. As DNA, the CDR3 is TGTGCCAGCAGCTACGGGTTGCGAAAGACCCAGTACTTC.

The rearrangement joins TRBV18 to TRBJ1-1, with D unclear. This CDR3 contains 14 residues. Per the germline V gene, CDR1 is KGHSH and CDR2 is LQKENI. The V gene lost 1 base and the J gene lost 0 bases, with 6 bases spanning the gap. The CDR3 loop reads CASSPRQMNTEAFF. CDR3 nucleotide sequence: TGTGCCAGCTCACCACGGCAGATGAACACTGAAGCTTTCTTT.

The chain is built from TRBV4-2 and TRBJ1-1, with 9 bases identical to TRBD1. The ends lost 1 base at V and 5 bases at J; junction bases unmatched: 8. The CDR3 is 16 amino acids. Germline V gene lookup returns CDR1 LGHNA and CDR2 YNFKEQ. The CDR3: CASSQAVGTGRTEAFF. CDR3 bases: TGTGCCAGCAGCCAAGCGGTGGGGACAGGGAGGACTGAAGCTTTCTTT.